This is a list of T cell receptor beta chains from one sample in a study of neurological immune-mediated disorders. TCRdb called the 5' RACE reads again in MiXCR, with one record for every CDR3 protein. This sample yields 45,000 to 60,000 distinct CDR3 sequences, of which roughly 13% are seen a single time; 9% belongs to the top ten. The sequencing sample was made of PBMCs. Receptors were obtained from a male donor with HTLV-1-associated myelopathy (HAM/TSP). Each CDR3 is given without its conserved first and last residue. The order of the fields is CDR3 length, J gene, V gene, CDR3 protein.

13	TRBJ2-3	TRBV5-1	ASSLEGARADTQY
10	TRBJ1-2	TRBV2	ASSEKAYGYT
10	TRBJ1-2	TRBV7-9	ASSLDNYGYT
12	TRBJ2-7	TRBV20-1	SARLSSGGYEQY
12	TRBJ2-1	TRBV20-1	SARGLDYYNEQF
11	TRBJ2-1	TRBV20-1	SARSEVYNEQF
11	TRBJ1-2	TRBV12-3/TRBV12-4	ASSFGSVYGYT
13	TRBJ2-3	TRBV10-3	AIIEDRDGTDTQY
15	TRBJ2-2	TRBV20-1	SARDIAGAEARGELF
12	TRBJ2-1	TRBV5-1	ASSLERVNDEQF
13	TRBJ1-1	TRBV2	ASSVHGWGNTEAF
12	TRBJ2-2	TRBV20-1	SARDEGNTGELF
12	TRBJ2-7	TRBV20-1	SARDEDRTYEQY
11	TRBJ2-7	TRBV28	ASSSPWPGKQY
10	TRBJ2-5	TRBV28	ASSTSGPTQY
15	TRBJ1-1	TRBV10-2	ASIRAGTGRPGTEAF
14	TRBJ2-2	TRBV9	ASSKSGTVITGELF
13	TRBJ1-2	TRBV7-2	ASSLGDGAVYGYT
15	TRBJ2-1	TRBV12-3/TRBV12-4	ASSSYKSGGAWKEQF
11	TRBJ2-1	TRBV7-9	ASSPLSNNEQF
13	TRBJ2-3	TRBV7-2	ASSPPGQITDTQY
13	TRBJ2-7	TRBV5-5	ASSLAASVAYEQY
15	TRBJ2-1	TRBV10-1	ASSPFGAGLSYNEQF
10	TRBJ2-1	TRBV15	ATSRDHNEQF
11	TRBJ2-5	TRBV20-1	SASSQTQETQY
12	TRBJ2-2	TRBV2	ASIRGGDTGELF
14	TRBJ2-1	TRBV5-1	ASSSTSGGLFNEQF
14	TRBJ2-3	TRBV27	ASSLLDSSTGDTQY
13	TRBJ2-1	TRBV7-9	ASSERQGAENEQF
10	TRBJ1-1	TRBV6-2/TRBV6-3	ASSSFDAEAF
12	TRBJ1-2	TRBV12-3/TRBV12-4	ASSLDSVNYGYT
11	TRBJ1-6	TRBV20-1	SAHPGPNSPLH
14	TRBJ2-5	TRBV7-2	ASSSGVATAQETQY
12	TRBJ2-1	TRBV24-1	ATSDLGRFNEQF
13	TRBJ2-3	TRBV20-1	SGDGGAMSTDTQY
12	TRBJ1-6	TRBV20-1	SARVGPINSPLH
13	TRBJ2-7	TRBV6-5	ASSPRGTSFYEQY
14	TRBJ1-2	TRBV15	ATSREFGGGADGYT
13	TRBJ2-5	TRBV10-3	AISDEGKGGETQY
13	TRBJ1-5	TRBV6-2/TRBV6-3	ASSRQGARNQPQH
14	TRBJ2-7	TRBV7-9	ASSLERETSSYEQY
14	TRBJ1-6	TRBV7-2	ASSLDTAVYNSPLH